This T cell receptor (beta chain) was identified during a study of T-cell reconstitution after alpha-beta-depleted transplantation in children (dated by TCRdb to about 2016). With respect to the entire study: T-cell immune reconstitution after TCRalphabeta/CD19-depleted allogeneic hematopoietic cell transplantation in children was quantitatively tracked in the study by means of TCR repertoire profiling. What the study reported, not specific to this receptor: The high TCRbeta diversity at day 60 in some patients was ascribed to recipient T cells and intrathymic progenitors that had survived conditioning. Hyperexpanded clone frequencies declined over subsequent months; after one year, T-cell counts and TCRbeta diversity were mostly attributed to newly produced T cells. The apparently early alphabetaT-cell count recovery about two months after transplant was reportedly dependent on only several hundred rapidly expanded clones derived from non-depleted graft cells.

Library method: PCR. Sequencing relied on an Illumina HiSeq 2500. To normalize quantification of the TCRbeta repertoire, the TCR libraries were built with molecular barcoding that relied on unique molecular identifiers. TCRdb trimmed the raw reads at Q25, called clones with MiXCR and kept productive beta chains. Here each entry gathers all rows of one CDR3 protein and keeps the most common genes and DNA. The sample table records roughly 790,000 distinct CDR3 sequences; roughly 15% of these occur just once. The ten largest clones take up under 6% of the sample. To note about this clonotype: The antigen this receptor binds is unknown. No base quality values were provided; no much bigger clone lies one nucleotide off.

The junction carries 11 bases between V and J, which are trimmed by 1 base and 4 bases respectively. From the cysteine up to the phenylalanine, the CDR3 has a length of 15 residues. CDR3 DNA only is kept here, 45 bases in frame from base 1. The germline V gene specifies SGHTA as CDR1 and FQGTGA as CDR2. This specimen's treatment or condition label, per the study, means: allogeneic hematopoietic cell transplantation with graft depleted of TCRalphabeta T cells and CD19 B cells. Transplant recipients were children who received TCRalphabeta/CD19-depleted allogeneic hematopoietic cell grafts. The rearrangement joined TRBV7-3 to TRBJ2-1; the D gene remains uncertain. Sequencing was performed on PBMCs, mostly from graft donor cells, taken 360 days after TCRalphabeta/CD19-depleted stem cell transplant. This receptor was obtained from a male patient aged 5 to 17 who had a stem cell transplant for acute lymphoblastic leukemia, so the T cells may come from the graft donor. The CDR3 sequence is CASSLIRSSYNEQFF. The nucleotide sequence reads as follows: TGTGCCAGCAGCTTAATTCGGAGCTCGTACAATGAGCAGTTCTTC.